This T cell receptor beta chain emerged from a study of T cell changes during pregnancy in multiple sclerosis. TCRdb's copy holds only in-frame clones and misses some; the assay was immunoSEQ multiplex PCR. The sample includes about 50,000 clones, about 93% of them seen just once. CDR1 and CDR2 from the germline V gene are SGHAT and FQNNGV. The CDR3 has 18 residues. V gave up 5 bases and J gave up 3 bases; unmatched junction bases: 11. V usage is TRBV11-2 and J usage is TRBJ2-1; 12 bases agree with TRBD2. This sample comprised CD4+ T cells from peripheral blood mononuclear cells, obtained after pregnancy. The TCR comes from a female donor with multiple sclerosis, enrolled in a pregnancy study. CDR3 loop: CASSLFIQTSGSYNEQFF. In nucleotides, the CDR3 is TGTGCCAGCAGCCTCTTTATTCAGACTAGCGGGAGCTACAATGAGCAGTTCTTC.